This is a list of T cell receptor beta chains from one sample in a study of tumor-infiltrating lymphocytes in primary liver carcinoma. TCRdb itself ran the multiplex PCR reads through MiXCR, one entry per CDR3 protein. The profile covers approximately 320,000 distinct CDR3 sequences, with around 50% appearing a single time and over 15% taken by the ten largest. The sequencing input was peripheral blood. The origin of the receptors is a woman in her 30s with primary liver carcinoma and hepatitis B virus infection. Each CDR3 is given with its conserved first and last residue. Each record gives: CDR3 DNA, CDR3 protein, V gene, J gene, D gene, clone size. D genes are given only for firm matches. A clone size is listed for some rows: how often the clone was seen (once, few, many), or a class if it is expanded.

CDR3nt: TGTGCCAGCAACTTAGAAACCCTAGCGGGAGACTCCCCCTACGAGCAGTACTTC; CDR3aa: CASNLETLAGDSPYEQYF; v_gene: TRBV11-2; j_gene: TRBJ2-7; d_gene: TRBD2; abundance: .
CDR3nt: TGTGCCAGCAGTTACTCGAGGCGGGGGGCAAGCTATGGCTACACCTTC; CDR3aa: CASSYSRRGASYGYTF; v_gene: TRBV6-5; j_gene: TRBJ1-2; d_gene: .; abundance: .
CDR3nt: TGTGCCAGCACCCTTCTGACAGGAGTAAATTCACCCCTCCACTTT; CDR3aa: CASTLLTGVNSPLHF; v_gene: TRBV5-6; j_gene: TRBJ1-6; d_gene: .; abundance: .
CDR3nt: TGTGCCAGCAGTTTCGGAGGAAACTACGAGCAGTACTTC; CDR3aa: CASSFGGNYEQYF; v_gene: TRBV12-3/TRBV12-4; j_gene: TRBJ2-7; d_gene: .; abundance: many
CDR3nt: TGTGCCAGCAGCTTAGGAAGGGCGAGCTCCTATAATTCACCCCTCCACTTT; CDR3aa: CASSLGRASSYNSPLHF; v_gene: TRBV13; j_gene: TRBJ1-6; d_gene: .; abundance: few
CDR3nt: TGTGCCAGCAGTTACTCGAGACAGGCTTTGGATGGCTACACCTTC; CDR3aa: CASSYSRQALDGYTF; v_gene: TRBV6-5; j_gene: TRBJ1-2; d_gene: .; abundance: many
CDR3nt: TGCGCCAGCAGCCAAGAAAAGAGCTCCTACAATGAGCAGTTCTTC; CDR3aa: CASSQEKSSYNEQFF; v_gene: TRBV4-3; j_gene: TRBJ2-1; d_gene: .; abundance: many
CDR3nt: TGTGCCATCCTTAGCGATCCTGGCGGGACCCAGTACTTC; CDR3aa: CAILSDPGGTQYF; v_gene: TRBV28; j_gene: TRBJ2-5; d_gene: .; abundance: few
CDR3nt: TGTGCTAGCAGCCGATTAGATACGGGGACCGATCAGCATCAGCATTTT; CDR3aa: CASSRLDTGTDQHQHF; v_gene: TRBV12-3/TRBV12-4; j_gene: TRBJ1-5; d_gene: .; abundance: .
CDR3nt: TGCGCCAGCAGCTTGGAAGCCAATCAGCCCCAGCATTTT; CDR3aa: CASSLEANQPQHF; v_gene: TRBV5-1; j_gene: TRBJ1-5; d_gene: .; abundance: few
CDR3nt: TGTGCCAGCAGTTGGGACAGCAACACCGGGGAGCTGTTTTTT; CDR3aa: CASSWDSNTGELFF; v_gene: TRBV12-3/TRBV12-4; j_gene: TRBJ2-2; d_gene: TRBD1; abundance: .
CDR3nt: TGTGCCAGCAGTGTATCGGGGGAGCGCAATCAGCCCCAGCATTTT; CDR3aa: CASSVSGERNQPQHF; v_gene: TRBV6-1; j_gene: TRBJ1-5; d_gene: .; abundance: few
CDR3nt: TGTGCCAGCAGTTGGAGGGGTCCCTACAATGAGCAGTTCTTC; CDR3aa: CASSWRGPYNEQFF; v_gene: TRBV12-3/TRBV12-4; j_gene: TRBJ2-1; d_gene: .; abundance: few
CDR3nt: TGTGCCAGCGGGGATTGGGTCCCTGAGTACTTC; CDR3aa: CASGDWVPEYF; v_gene: TRBV6-2/TRBV6-3; j_gene: TRBJ2-4; d_gene: .; abundance: .
CDR3nt: TGTGCCATCAGTGAGTCTGGGATGACTAGCGGTGGTCTCGAGCAGTACTTC; CDR3aa: CAISESGMTSGGLEQYF; v_gene: TRBV10-3; j_gene: TRBJ2-7; d_gene: TRBD2; abundance: .
CDR3nt: TGTGCCAGCAACCAGGAGTGGGAAGCTTTCTTT; CDR3aa: CASNQEWEAFF; v_gene: TRBV14; j_gene: TRBJ1-1; d_gene: .; abundance: many
CDR3nt: TGTGCCAGCACCGAAAGGACTAGCGGGACCTACGAGCAGTACTTC; CDR3aa: CASTERTSGTYEQYF; v_gene: TRBV6-1; j_gene: TRBJ2-7; d_gene: TRBD2; abundance: few
CDR3nt: TGCGCCAGCAGCCAGGACAGAACCCTCAATGAGCAGTTCTTC; CDR3aa: CASSQDRTLNEQFF; v_gene: TRBV4-3; j_gene: TRBJ2-1; d_gene: .; abundance: many
CDR3nt: TGTGCCAGCAGCCGGACAGGCGCCTCTGGGGCCAACGTCCTGACTTTC; CDR3aa: CASSRTGASGANVLTF; v_gene: TRBV6-2/TRBV6-3; j_gene: TRBJ2-6; d_gene: TRBD1; abundance: few
CDR3nt: TGTGCCAGCACGACGGAAGGGGTTCTCTATGAGCAGTTCTTC; CDR3aa: CASTTEGVLYEQFF; v_gene: TRBV6-5; j_gene: TRBJ2-1; d_gene: .; abundance: .
CDR3nt: TGTGCCAGCAGTTTACGGGGGGGTGGCACCGGGGAGCTGTTTTTT; CDR3aa: CASSLRGGGTGELFF; v_gene: TRBV12-3/TRBV12-4; j_gene: TRBJ2-2; d_gene: TRBD2; abundance: many
CDR3nt: TGTGCCAGCAGTCCCCGCCAACGAATCGGACAGGGAAGAAGGGAAGCGAACACCGGGGAGCTGTTTTTT; CDR3aa: CASSPRQRIGQGRREANTGELFF; v_gene: TRBV12-3/TRBV12-4; j_gene: TRBJ2-2; d_gene: TRBD1; abundance: .
CDR3nt: TGTGCCGGCAGCCAAGATACAAGGCGAGGAGGCTACACCTTC; CDR3aa: CAGSQDTRRGGYTF; v_gene: TRBV4-2; j_gene: TRBJ1-2; d_gene: .; abundance: .
CDR3nt: TGTGCCAGCAGTTTCCTGGGGCCTCAGCCCCAGCATTTT; CDR3aa: CASSFLGPQPQHF; v_gene: TRBV28; j_gene: TRBJ1-5; d_gene: .; abundance: .
CDR3nt: TGTGCCAGCAGCCGAAACCTTCAGGCGCGCCAAGAGACCCAGTACTTC; CDR3aa: CASSRNLQARQETQYF; v_gene: TRBV11-2; j_gene: TRBJ2-5; d_gene: .; abundance: many
CDR3nt: TGTGGCAGCAACGCACAGGGTTCTATCTACGAGCAGTACTTC; CDR3aa: CGSNAQGSIYEQYF; v_gene: TRBV11-1; j_gene: TRBJ2-7; d_gene: .; abundance: .
CDR3nt: TGTGCCAGCAGTTGGACGGGACACAGCAGAGCTTTCTTT; CDR3aa: CASSWTGHSRAFF; v_gene: TRBV12-3/TRBV12-4; j_gene: TRBJ1-1; d_gene: .; abundance: .
CDR3nt: TGTGCTAGTGGAACAGGGCTCAAAGAGACCCAGTACTTC; CDR3aa: CASGTGLKETQYF; v_gene: TRBV12-5; j_gene: TRBJ2-5; d_gene: .; abundance: many
CDR3nt: TGCAGCGTTGCTTTAGGGGGGAACTATGGCTACACCTTC; CDR3aa: CSVALGGNYGYTF; v_gene: TRBV29-1; j_gene: TRBJ1-2; d_gene: .; abundance: many
CDR3nt: TGCAGCGTTGGGCCGGGACTAGCGTATTCGGGGGAGCTGTTCTTC; CDR3aa: CSVGPGLAYSGELFF; v_gene: TRBV29-1; j_gene: TRBJ2-1; d_gene: TRBD2; abundance: .
CDR3nt: TGTGCCAGCAGTTTAGGGGCAGAATACAATGAGCAGTCCTTC; CDR3aa: CASSLGAEYNEQSF; v_gene: TRBV12-3/TRBV12-4; j_gene: TRBJ2-1; d_gene: .; abundance: .
CDR3nt: TGTGCCAGTAGCGCCTCCAAGGTAGAGGAGACCCAGTACTTC; CDR3aa: CASSASKVEETQYF; v_gene: TRBV19; j_gene: TRBJ2-5; d_gene: .; abundance: .
CDR3nt: TGTGCCAGCAGCACAGGGGGATATAATTCACCCCTCCACTTT; CDR3aa: CASSTGGYNSPLHF; v_gene: TRBV7-8; j_gene: TRBJ1-6; d_gene: TRBD1; abundance: .